This is a list of T cell receptor beta chains from one sample in a study of blood T cell repertoires in COVID-19. Clones were sequenced by immunoSEQ multiplex PCR, and TCRdb holds only the in-frame ones, with some missing. The top ten clones hold about 1.6% of a sample with about 120,000 clones, around 85% of them seen once. Sequences were obtained from peripheral blood. All receptors derive from a man in his fifties or sixties with acute or convalescent COVID-19. Both conserved end residues are part of each CDR3. D genes are given only for firm matches. Expanded clones are given a class, and other clones once, few, many or no size at all.

clone size	D gene	V gene	J gene	CDR3 DNA	CDR3 protein
-	TRBD1	TRBV3-1/TRBV3-2	TRBJ2-2	TGTGCCGGACGGGACAGAAACACCGGGGAGCTGTTTTTT	CAGRDRNTGELFF
-	TRBD1	TRBV30	TRBJ1-1	TGTGCCTGGGGACAGGAGAACACTGAAGCTTTCTTT	CAWGQENTEAFF
-	TRBD1	TRBV6-1	TRBJ1-5	TGTGCCAGCAGTGACAACAGGGGTAGCAATCAGCCCCAGCATTTT	CASSDNRGSNQPQHF
-	-	TRBV7-9	TRBJ1-2	TGTGCCAGCAGCTTAGCAGGGGCCATCTATGGCTACACCTTC	CASSLAGAIYGYTF
-	TRBD1	TRBV28	TRBJ1-5	TGTGCCAGCAGGGGACAGGGGGCGATAAGCAATCAGCCCCAGCATTTT	CASRGQGAISNQPQHF
-	-	TRBV12-3/TRBV12-4	TRBJ1-4	TGTGCCAGCAGTCCCACCGGGGTAAAACTGTTTTTT	CASSPTGVKLFF
once	-	TRBV5-1	TRBJ1-1	TGCGCCAGCAGTACACAGGGCGACACTGAAGCTTTCTTT	CASSTQGDTEAFF
-	TRBD2	TRBV4-2	TRBJ2-1	TGTGCCAGCAGCCAATTTAGCGGGGGTTCCTACAATGAGCAGTTCTTC	CASSQFSGGSYNEQFF
-	TRBD1	TRBV2	TRBJ1-6	TGTGCCAGCAGTGTGGAGGGACAGGGGTATAATTCACCCCTCCACTTT	CASSVEGQGYNSPLHF
-	TRBD1	TRBV7-2	TRBJ1-1	TGTGCCAGCAGCACAAGGACAGGCTTTGAAGCTTTCTTT	CASSTRTGFEAFF
-	TRBD1	TRBV5-6	TRBJ1-5	TGTGCCAGCAGCTTGGCTACAGGGGGTAATCAGCCCCAGCATTTT	CASSLATGGNQPQHF
-	TRBD1	TRBV30	TRBJ2-2	TGTGCCTGGAGTGTACTTATAGTTGGGACAGGTTTTGGGAACACCGGGGAGCTGTTTTTT	CAWSVLIVGTGFGNTGELFF
-	-	TRBV5-1	TRBJ2-5	TGCGCCAGCAGCCCCCGGCAGGGCCTAAGGGAGACCCAGTACTTC	CASSPRQGLRETQYF
-	-	TRBV6-5	TRBJ1-1	TGTGCCAGCAGCCCACTCCGGGTCTCGAACACTGAAGCTTTCTTT	CASSPLRVSNTEAFF
-	-	TRBV25-1	TRBJ1-2	TGTGCCAGCAGCGATCCTCGGGGCTACACCTTC	CASSDPRGYTF
once	TRBD1	TRBV6-6	TRBJ1-4	TGTGCCAGCAGTCGGGGGACAGGGGGTGAAAAACTGTTTTTT	CASSRGTGGEKLFF
-	TRBD1	TRBV5-4	TRBJ1-2	TGTGCCAGCAGACTATACAGGGGCGTAAACTATGGCTACACCTTC	CASRLYRGVNYGYTF
-	-	TRBV5-1	TRBJ2-4	TGCGCCAGCAGCTTGGACAGAGCCAAAAACATTCAGTACTTC	CASSLDRAKNIQYF
-	-	TRBV10-3	TRBJ2-7	TGTGCCACCTCCGGGGCCTACGAGCAGTACTTC	CATSGAYEQYF
-	-	TRBV19	TRBJ2-7	TGTGCCAGTAGTAAGGACAGTTTCTACGAGCAGTACTTC	CASSKDSFYEQYF
-	TRBD1	TRBV7-6	TRBJ1-6	TGTGCCAGCAGCGCAGGACAGGCCAATTCACCCCTCCACTTT	CASSAGQANSPLHF
-	-	TRBV9	TRBJ2-4	TGTGCCAGCAGCGTAGGCGTCACGGGCATTCAGTACTTC	CASSVGVTGIQYF
-	-	TRBV20-1	TRBJ2-3	TGCAGTGCTAGTTGGTCGGGGGGCCTAGATACGCAGTATTTT	CSASWSGGLDTQYF
-	TRBD1	TRBV12-5	TRBJ1-1	TGTGCTAGTGGGGCCGGGACAGGGTACACTGAAGCTTTCTTT	CASGAGTGYTEAFF
-	TRBD2	TRBV19	TRBJ2-3	TGTGCCACCTCAGTAGCGGGTTGGATCACAGATACGCAGTATTTT	CATSVAGWITDTQYF
-	-	TRBV28	TRBJ2-7	TGTGCCAGCAGTCTTATGAGGGGAGGAACCTACGAGCAGTACTTC	CASSLMRGGTYEQYF
-	-	TRBV25-1	TRBJ2-1	TGTGCCAGCAGAACAGGGGGGGCCTACAATGAGCAGTTCTTC	CASRTGGAYNEQFF
-	TRBD1	TRBV6-6	TRBJ1-5	TGTGCCAGCAGTTGGTCGACAGGGATGGAAGGTCAGCCCCAGCATTTT	CASSWSTGMEGQPQHF
-	TRBD1	TRBV6-5	TRBJ1-1	TGTGCCAGCAGTCTCCGGACAGGGGCGTTGGGTGAAGCTTTCTTT	CASSLRTGALGEAFF
-	-	TRBV5-1	TRBJ2-3	TGCGCCAGCAGCGCGGGGCTCACAGATACGCAGTATTTT	CASSAGLTDTQYF
-	TRBD1	TRBV10-3	TRBJ2-7	TGTGCCGCAAGCGTACAGGGGGGCTCCTACGAGCAGTACTTC	CAASVQGGSYEQYF
-	-	TRBV4-1	TRBJ1-2	TGCGCCAGCAGCCAAGAGAAACAAGTCAGCTATGGCTACACCTTC	CASSQEKQVSYGYTF
-	-	TRBV3-1/TRBV3-2	TRBJ2-4	TGTGCCAGCAGTTACCCGGGAGCCAAAAACATTCAGTACTTC	CASSYPGAKNIQYF
-	TRBD1	TRBV7-3	TRBJ1-1	TGTGCCAGCAGCTTAACGACAGGGGGAAGGGCTTTCTTT	CASSLTTGGRAFF
-	TRBD1	TRBV11-2	TRBJ1-5	TGTGCCAGCAGCTGGGGAACAGGGGGCAATCAGCCCCAGCATTTT	CASSWGTGGNQPQHF
once	TRBD1	TRBV11-3	TRBJ1-5	TGTGCCAGCAGCTTAGTGGGACAGGGGGCAGTTCGGCCCCAGCATTTT	CASSLVGQGAVRPQHF
-	TRBD1	TRBV6-5	TRBJ1-2	TGTGCCAGCCTCCGGGGCAGGGGGCTGGAAGGGGGCTACACCTTC	CASLRGRGLEGGYTF
-	-	TRBV19	TRBJ1-3	TGTGCCAGTAGCCGACAGTTCTACTCTGGAAACACCATATATTTT	CASSRQFYSGNTIYF
-	-	TRBV5-1	TRBJ1-2	TGCGCCAGCAGCCAGGAAGACAGGAACTATGGCTACACCTTC	CASSQEDRNYGYTF
-	TRBD2	TRBV5-4	TRBJ2-2	TGTGCCAGCACTAAGGGACTAGCGAGGACCGGGGAGCTGTTTTTT	CASTKGLARTGELFF
-	TRBD2	TRBV10-3	TRBJ2-3	TGTGCCATCAGCCAAACTAGCGGGGGGGAGACAGATACGCAGTATTTT	CAISQTSGGETDTQYF
-	TRBD1	TRBV15	TRBJ1-6	TGTGCCACCAGCACCGACCACAGGGGAAATAATTCACCCCTCCACTTT	CATSTDHRGNNSPLHF
-	-	TRBV9	TRBJ1-2	TGTGCCAGCAGCAAAGAAGACAGTCCTAACTATGGCTACACCTTC	CASSKEDSPNYGYTF
-	TRBD1	TRBV5-1	TRBJ1-4	TGCGCCAGCAGTTTGATCGGGACAGGTGGAACTAATGAAAAACTGTTTTTT	CASSLIGTGGTNEKLFF
-	TRBD1	TRBV3-1/TRBV3-2	TRBJ1-1	TGTGCCAGCAGCTTCACTAGGGGGCGGACTGAAGCTTTCTTT	CASSFTRGRTEAFF
-	-	TRBV6-1	TRBJ2-7	TGTGCCAGCAGTGAAGGGAGGGGGCTTGAGGGGCAGTACTTC	CASSEGRGLEGQYF
-	TRBD1	TRBV7-2	TRBJ1-1	TGTGCCAGCAGCCCGACAGGGTTCGCTGAAGCTTTCTTT	CASSPTGFAEAFF
-	-	TRBV6-6	TRBJ1-5	TGTGCCAGCAGTAGGGGGGGTGGAGGGCAGCCCCAGCATTTT	CASSRGGGGQPQHF
-	TRBD1	TRBV23-1	TRBJ2-6	TGCGCCAGCAGTCAATTTAGGGGGCGGTCTGGGGCCAACGTCCTGACTTTC	CASSQFRGRSGANVLTF
-	-	TRBV5-4	TRBJ2-7	TGTGCCAGCAGTCAAAATCCCGGGACCTACGAGCAGTACTTC	CASSQNPGTYEQYF
-	-	TRBV30	TRBJ1-6	TGTGCCTGGAGTGTAAGGACAGCTTATAATTCACCCCTCCACTTT	CAWSVRTAYNSPLHF
-	-	TRBV12-3/TRBV12-4	TRBJ1-2	TGTGCCAGCAGTTTAACCGGGGAGAAACTCTACACCTTC	CASSLTGEKLYTF
-	TRBD1	TRBV7-9	TRBJ2-1	TGTGCCAGCAGCCAAGGACAGGGGGCGAACAATGAGCAGTTCTTC	CASSQGQGANNEQFF
-	TRBD1	TRBV6-5	TRBJ1-1	TGTGCCAGCAGATTCCGGGACAGAGAAGCTTTCTTT	CASRFRDREAFF
-	-	TRBV28	TRBJ1-5	TGTGCCAGCGGGACATCCTATAGCAATCAGCCCCAGCATTTT	CASGTSYSNQPQHF
-	-	TRBV19	TRBJ1-1	TGTGCCAGTAGTCCCCGGGGGGGCCCTCATGAAGCTTTCTTT	CASSPRGGPHEAFF
-	TRBD1	TRBV10-3	TRBJ2-3	TGTGCCATCAGTGAACAACACAGGGGGCCAACGCAGTATTTT	CAISEQHRGPTQYF
-	-	TRBV6-2/TRBV6-3	TRBJ1-4	TGTGCCAGCAGTTACCTTGGGGGCATTATAGCTAATGAAAAACTGTTTTTT	CASSYLGGIIANEKLFF
-	-	TRBV21-1	TRBJ2-1	TGTGCCAGCAGCAAAGAAGGAGGTGGGGAGCAGTTCTTC	CASSKEGGGEQFF